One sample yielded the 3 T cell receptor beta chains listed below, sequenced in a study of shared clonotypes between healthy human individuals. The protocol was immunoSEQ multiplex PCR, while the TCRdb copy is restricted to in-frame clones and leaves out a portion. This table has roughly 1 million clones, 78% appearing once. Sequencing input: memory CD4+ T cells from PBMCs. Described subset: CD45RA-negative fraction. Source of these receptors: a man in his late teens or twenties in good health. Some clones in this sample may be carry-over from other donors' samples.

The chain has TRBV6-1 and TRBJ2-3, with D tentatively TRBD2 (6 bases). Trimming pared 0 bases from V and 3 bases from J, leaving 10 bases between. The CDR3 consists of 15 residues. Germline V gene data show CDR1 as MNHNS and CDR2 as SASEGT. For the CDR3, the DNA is TGTGCCAGCAGTGAAGCGCTTCGGGGGACAGATACGCAGTATTTT. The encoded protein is CASSEALRGTDTQYF.

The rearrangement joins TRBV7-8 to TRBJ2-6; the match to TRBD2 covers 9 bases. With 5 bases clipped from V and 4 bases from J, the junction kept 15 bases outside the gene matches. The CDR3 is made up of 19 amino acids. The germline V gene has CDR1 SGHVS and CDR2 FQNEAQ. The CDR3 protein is CASSPVAGVVHPGANVLTF. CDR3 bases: TGTGCCAGCAGCCCAGTAGCGGGAGTGGTCCACCCCGGGGCCAACGTCCTGACTTTC.

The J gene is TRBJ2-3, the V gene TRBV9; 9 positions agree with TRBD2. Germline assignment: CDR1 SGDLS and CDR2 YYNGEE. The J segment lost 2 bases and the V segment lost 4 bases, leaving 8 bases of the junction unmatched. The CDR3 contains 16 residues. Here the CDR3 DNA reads TGTGCCAGCAGCTCCCGGACTAGCGCGGACACAGATACGCAGTATTTT. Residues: CASSSRTSADTDTQYF.